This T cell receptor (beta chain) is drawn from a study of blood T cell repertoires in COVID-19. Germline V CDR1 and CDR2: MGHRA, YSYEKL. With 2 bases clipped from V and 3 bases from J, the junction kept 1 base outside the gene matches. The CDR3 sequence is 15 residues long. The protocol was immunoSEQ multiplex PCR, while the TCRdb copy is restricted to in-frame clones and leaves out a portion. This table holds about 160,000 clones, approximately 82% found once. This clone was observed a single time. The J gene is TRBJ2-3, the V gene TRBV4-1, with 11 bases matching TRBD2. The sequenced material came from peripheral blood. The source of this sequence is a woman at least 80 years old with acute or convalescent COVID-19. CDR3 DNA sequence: TGCGCCAGCAGCCAATGGACTAGCGGGACAGATACGCAGTATTTT. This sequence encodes CASSQWTSGTDTQYF.